What follows are 24 T cell receptor beta chains derived from one specimen sequenced in a study of blood T cell repertoires in COVID-19. Produced via immunoSEQ multiplex PCR; TCRdb's table is partial and in-frame only. The sample contains some 340,000 clones, roughly 85% of which appear only once. The sample was peripheral blood. These receptors were taken from a woman between 18 and 30 years old with acute or convalescent COVID-19.

Here the CDR3 reads CASSQDRTSGVMVHEQYF. The CDR3 DNA is TGTGCCAGCAGCCAAGACCGGACTAGCGGGGTGATGGTCCACGAGCAGTACTTC. The V call is TRBV4-2, the J call TRBJ2-7, with 12 bases fitting TRBD2. Losses at the gene ends were 0 bases for V and 5 bases for J; bases not matched to a gene: 11. Germline V lookup: CDR1 LGHNA, CDR2 YNFKEQ. This CDR3 spans 18 amino acids.

The V gene is TRBV9, the J gene TRBJ2-1; D call uncertain. V was pared by 3 bases and J by 0 bases, with 10 bases between. The CDR3 extends over 15 amino acids. Germline V CDR1 and CDR2: SGDLS, YYNGEE. The DNA for the CDR3 is TGTGCCAGCAGCGCAGACTCTGGCTCCTACAATGAGCAGTTCTTC. Protein sequence: CASSADSGSYNEQFF.

The V and J genes are TRBV9 and TRBJ2-7; 8 bases map to TRBD1. V lost 2 bases to trimming and J lost 7 bases; unmatched junction nucleotides: 5. This CDR3 has 13 amino acids. The germline CDR1 and CDR2 sequences are SGDLS and YYNGEE. CDR3 bases: TGTGCCAGCAGCGTGCAGGGGGCGAGGGAGCAGTACTTC. This gives the protein CASSVQGAREQYF.

The rearrangement joins TRBV14 to TRBJ1-6; tentatively, D is TRBD1 (6 bases). Trimming took 4 bases from V and 8 from J, leaving 15 bases between them. The CDR3 is made up of 15 amino acids. Germline CDR1 and CDR2: SGHDN and FVKESK. The CDR3 here is CASSRQDREYSPLHF. CDR3 DNA sequence: TGTGCCAGCAGCCGCCAGGACAGAGAGTATTCACCCCTCCACTTT.

The rearrangement uses TRBV10-3 and TRBJ2-1; possible D gene TRBD2, 6 bases. This CDR3 is built from 15 residues. V gave up 7 bases and J gave up 3 bases, with 16 bases separating them. Germline V lookup: CDR1 ENHRY, CDR2 SYGVKD. As DNA, the CDR3 is TGTGCCATCAAGGGGTCGGAGGGTTTCTACAATGAGCAGTTCTTC. Its protein is CAIKGSEGFYNEQFF.

CDR3 sequence: CATSRDSWGGTYEQYF. The CDR3 DNA reads as TGTGCCACCAGCAGAGATTCCTGGGGAGGAACCTACGAGCAGTACTTC. The rearrangement uses TRBV15 and TRBJ2-7; weak D call: TRBD2 (6 bases). Germline lookup yields CDR1 LNHNV and CDR2 YYDKDF (reference sequence). The CDR3 is made up of 16 amino acids. Between the trimmed V and J ends, which lost 0 bases and 2 bases, there was a span of 14 bases.

This clone occurred a few times. Distinct nucleotide sequences in the sample also encode this CDR3. The DNA for the CDR3 is TGTGCCAGCTCACCTCAGAAGAACACTGAAGCTTTCTTT. Translated: CASSPQKNTEAFF. The rearrangement uses TRBV18 and TRBJ1-1; D remains unclear. V shed 3 bases and J shed 1 base, with 6 bases lying between them. The length of the CDR3 is 13 residues. Germline values: CDR1 KGHSH, CDR2 LQKENI.

J is TRBJ1-4 and V is TRBV30; perhaps TRBD1 as D (5 bases). V was clipped by 0 bases and J by 8 bases, with 16 bases between them. The CDR3 consists of 15 residues. Per the germline V gene, CDR1 is GTSNPN and CDR2 is SVGIG (reference sequence). This CDR3 reads CAWSVRSAGGEKLFF. The CDR3 DNA is TGTGCCTGGAGTGTACGGTCAGCCGGGGGGGAAAAACTGTTTTTT.

The V call is TRBV24-1, the J call TRBJ1-6, with D unresolved. Per the germline V gene, CDR1 is KGHDR and CDR2 is SFDVKD. The CDR3 is 20 residues long. Trimming left V 9 bases short and J 2 bases short, with 28 bases between. CDR3 nucleotide sequence: TGTGCCACCCCGGGGTCAGGCCGCTTACACGTGAAAACCTATAATTCACCCCTCCACTTT. Protein: CATPGSGRLHVKTYNSPLHF.

The chain employs TRBV19 and TRBJ1-6, with 7 nucleotides matching TRBD1. CDR1 is LNHDA and CDR2 is SQIVND in the germline V gene (reference sequence). Trimming cost V 3 bases and J 9 bases; bases outside gene matches: 8. This CDR3 is built from 15 residues. CDR3 region: CASSITGDPISPLHF. CDR3 sequence (DNA): TGTGCCAGTAGTATCACAGGGGACCCCATTTCACCCCTCCACTTT. Combining the CDR3 with reference TRBV19 and TRBJ1-6 gives the whole variable domain DGGITQSPKYLFRKEGQNVTLSCEQNLNHDAMYWYRQDPGQGLRLIYYSQIVNDFQKGDIAEGYSVSREKKESFPLTVTSAQKNPTAFYLCASSITGDPISPLHFGNGTRLTVT.

V gene TRBV4-2 combines with J gene TRBJ1-2, with D uncertain. The CDR3 is 12 residues long. CDR1 LGHNA and CDR2 YNFKEQ come from the germline V gene. The CDR3: CPTTEGIYGYTF. CDR3 sequence (DNA): TGTCCTACAACGGAGGGAATCTATGGCTACACCTTC.

The chain uses TRBV4-1 and TRBJ1-4, with D possibly matching TRBD1 (5 bases). V lost 0 bases and J lost 8, with 10 bases in between. CDR1 is MGHRA, CDR2 YSYEKL, per germline. The CDR3 is 14 amino acids. DNA of the CDR3: TGCGCCAGCAGCCAAGACAGGGCTCGCGAAAAACTGTTTTTT. Its translation: CASSQDRAREKLFF.

This clone was recorded once. The chain's CDR3 is CAWRRTATNTEAFF. The CDR3 bases are TGTGCCTGGAGGCGGACAGCGACTAACACTGAAGCTTTCTTT. The chain uses TRBV30 and TRBJ1-1; possible D gene TRBD1, 6 bases. V was cut by 3 bases and J by 2 bases, with 13 bases left in between. The CDR3 has 14 residues. CDR1 GTSNPN and CDR2 SVGIG come from the germline V gene (reference sequence). Variable domain in full (rest from reference TRBV30 and TRBJ1-1): SQTIHQWPATLVQPVGSPLSLECTVEGTSNPNLYWYRQAAGRGLQLLFYSVGIGQISSEVPQNLSASRPQDRQFILSSKKLLLSDSGFYLCAWRRTATNTEAFFGQGTRLTVV.

The rearrangement links TRBV18 to TRBJ2-6; D unclear. CDR1 and CDR2 (germline): KGHSH, LQKENI. The CDR3 sequence is 14 residues long. The germline V and J ends were trimmed by 6 bases and 2 bases, with 8 bases remaining between them. CDR3 amino acids: CASSTGTGANVLTF. The CDR3 coding sequence is TGTGCCAGCTCGACGGGTACTGGGGCCAACGTCCTGACTTTC.

The genes are TRBV18 and TRBJ2-7, with D uncertain. Germline CDR1 is KGHSH and CDR2 is LQKENI. This CDR3 is 16 amino acids long. The ends were cut back, 4 bases at V and 0 bases at J, with 16 bases in the middle. In DNA, the CDR3 is TGTGCCAGCTCACTAGTCTTGACTGCGAGCTCCTACGAGCAGTACTTC. Protein: CASSLVLTASSYEQYF.

The V call is TRBV6-1, the J call TRBJ2-5; possible D gene TRBD2, 6 bases. This CDR3 has 15 residues. In germline, CDR1 is MNHNS, CDR2 SASEGT. The ends were cut back, 0 bases at V and 4 bases at J, with 12 bases in the middle. CDR3 region: CASSEALMGGETQYF. The CDR3 bases are TGTGCCAGCAGTGAAGCCCTCATGGGGGGAGAGACCCAGTACTTC.

This chain uses TRBV3-1 (or the pseudogene TRBV3-2) with TRBJ2-3; D is ambiguous. Germline-derived CDR1 and CDR2 are LGHDT and YNNKEL (reference sequence). This CDR3 comprises 15 residues. Trimming took off 1 base at V and 3 bases at J, with 11 bases between the two ends. CDR3 DNA sequence: TGTGCCAGCAGCCAAGTTCGGGTAACGACAGATACGCAGTATTTT. It specifies CASSQVRVTTDTQYF.

V and J are TRBV28 and TRBJ1-2; 9 bases align to TRBD1. This CDR3 contains 13 residues. With 6 bases clipped from V and 5 bases from J, the junction kept 4 bases outside the gene matches. CDR1 is MDHEN and CDR2 is SYDVKM in the germline V gene. CDR3 bases: TGTGCCAGCAGCGGACAGGGGCTATATGGCTACACCTTC. Protein sequence: CASSGQGLYGYTF.

The rearrangement uses TRBV14 and TRBJ1-1, with a tentative D call TRBD1 (6 bases). The germline V and J ends were trimmed by 3 bases and 12 bases, with 23 bases remaining between them. Per the germline V gene, CDR1 is SGHDN and CDR2 is FVKESK. This CDR3 is 15 amino acids long. In nucleotides, the CDR3 is TGTGCCAGCAGCCACCAAAGGGGGACCACTGGAATAACTTTCTTT. Translating it yields CASSHQRGTTGITFF.

The CDR3 DNA reads as TGTGCCAGCAGTGAATCCGGGGGACAGGGAGGATACGAGCAGTACTTC. Translation gives CASSESGGQGGYEQYF. This rearrangement joins TRBV6-1 to TRBJ2-7; TRBD1 aligns across 9 bases. This CDR3 has 16 residues. Trimming at V came to 2 bases and at J to 4 bases, leaving 9 bases not matched to a gene. Germline CDR1 and CDR2: MNHNS and SASEGT.

V gene TRBV2 combines with J gene TRBJ2-2; TRBD2 matches at 9 bases. The germline V gene encodes CDR1 SNHLY and CDR2 FYNNEI. V was pared by 4 bases and J by 6 bases, with 3 bases of the junction left unmatched. The CDR3 is 14 amino acids. The CDR3: CASSVGTSSGELFF. CDR3 nucleotides: TGTGCCAGCAGTGTCGGGACTAGCTCCGGGGAGCTGTTTTTT. The variable domain in full, completed from reference TRBV2 and TRBJ2-2, reads EPEVTQTPSHQVTQMGQEVILRCVPISNHLYFYWYRQILGQKVEFLVSFYNNEISEKSEIFDDQFSVERPDGSNFTLKIRSTKLEDSAMYFCASSVGTSSGELFFGEGSRLTVL.

The chain recombines TRBV7-2 with TRBJ1-5; D is ambiguous. V was shortened by 2 bases and J by 4 bases, with 12 bases between the two germline ends. Per the germline V gene, CDR1 is SGHTA and CDR2 is FQGNSA. This CDR3 has 15 amino acids. The CDR3 region is CASSLHLTENQPQHF. The DNA of the CDR3 is TGTGCCAGCAGCTTACATCTGACGGAGAATCAGCCCCAGCATTTT.

V and J are TRBV28 and TRBJ1-4, with 7 bases aligning to TRBD1. The CDR3 has 12 residues. J was trimmed by 5 bases and V by 8 bases; bases with no gene match: 2. Germline V CDR1 and CDR2: MDHEN, SYDVKM. In nucleotides, the CDR3 is TGTGCCAGCCAACAGGGGAATGAAAAACTGTTTTTT. Translation gives CASQQGNEKLFF.

The V call is TRBV5-4, the J call TRBJ2-3; TRBD2 matches at 7 bases. CDR3 length: 13 amino acids. J gave up 7 bases and V 4 bases, and 6 bases lay outside the gene matches. Germline V gives CDR1 SGHNT, CDR2 YYREEE (reference sequence). The CDR3 coding sequence is TGTGCCAGCAGCATTGGACTAGGAAATACGCAGTATTTT. It encodes CASSIGLGNTQYF.